Following are 9 T cell receptor beta chains from one sample sequenced in a study of read filtering for tumor transcriptome and immune sequencing. This library used roughly 430 ng RNA and molecular barcoded adaptors spanning alpha/delta and beta/gamma chains. Each CDR3 protein is one row after TCRdb ran MiXCR on the reads. There are about 24,000 distinct CDR3 sequences in the sample; 20% to 25% occur only once, and roughly 16% lies in the top ten. Sequencing was carried out using a population of CD138-negative cells sorted from bone marrow. These receptors were taken from a donor at least 40 years old with multiple myeloma.

A remark on this clonotype: A much larger clone sits a single nucleotide away, making a read error possible. The chain uses TRBV13 and TRBJ2-3; 14 positions match TRBD2. The J segment lost 5 bases and the V segment lost 7 bases, leaving 8 bases of the junction unmatched. The CDR3 is 16 residues long. CDR1 and CDR2 from the germline V gene are PRHDT and FYEKMQ (reference sequence). The CDR3 nucleotides read TGTGCCAGCATCTGGACTAGCGGGAGGTCGGGAGATACGCAGTATTTT. This codes for CASIWTSGRSGDTQYF.

J is TRBJ1-2 and V is TRBV7-9; 10 bases are a match to TRBD1. J was trimmed by 5 bases and V by 5 bases; bases with no gene match: 2. Germline V gene data show CDR1 as SEHNR and CDR2 as FQNEAQ (reference sequence). The CDR3 spans 13 residues. CDR3 nucleotides: TGTGCCAGCAGCGCGGGACAGGGGTATGGCTACACCTTC. This gives the protein CASSAGQGYGYTF.

This clonotype came up many times. The rearrangement links TRBV6-1 to TRBJ1-2; no clear D. Germline loops: CDR1 MNHNS, CDR2 SASEGT. The CDR3 sequence is 13 residues long. Trimming removed 7 bases from V and 4 bases from J, with 13 bases in between. CDR3 loop: CASTVSQIYGYTF. CDR3 DNA: TGTGCCAGCACCGTTTCACAGATCTATGGCTACACCTTC.

The genes are TRBV6-4 and TRBJ2-7; D is possibly TRBD2 (6 bases). This CDR3 has 14 amino acids. Trimming removed 0 bases from V and 2 bases from J, with 8 bases in between. Germline CDR1 and CDR2: MRHNA and SNTAGT. CDR3 bases: TGTGCCAGCAGTGACTCAGCGGGCACCTACGAGCAGTACTTC. Encoded protein: CASSDSAGTYEQYF.

The chain couples TRBV11-2 to TRBJ2-1; no clear D gene. The CDR3 length is 14 residues. Trimming removed 2 bases at V and 3 bases at J, with 8 bases between. Germline CDR1 SGHAT, CDR2 FQNNGV. The CDR3 nucleotides are TGTGCCAGCAGCTTACTTCTCCTCTACAATGAGCAGTTCTTC. This sequence encodes CASSLLLLYNEQFF.

This clonotype is medium-sized within its sample. This chain joins TRBV13 and TRBJ2-1; 11 bases agree with TRBD2. The V gene end was trimmed by 0 bases and the J gene end by 8 bases; junction bases not matched to a gene: 9. The length of the CDR3 is 17 residues. CDR1 is PRHDT, CDR2 FYEKMQ, per germline (reference sequence). The DNA of the CDR3 is TGTGCCAGCAGCTTAGGCCTAACTAGCGGGAGTTGGCATGAGCAGTTCTTC. It is translated as CASSLGLTSGSWHEQFF.

This clonotype was picked up many times. The gene calls are TRBV7-2 and TRBJ2-5; 9 bases agree with TRBD2. The CDR3 sequence is 20 residues long. The germline V gene has CDR1 SGHTA and CDR2 FQGNSA. V was clipped by 4 bases and J by 3 bases; unmatched bases: 21. CDR3 coding DNA: TGTGCCAGCAGCTCCTTACCGAACCTAGCGGGAAGGCCTAGGAAAGAGACCCAGTACTTC. Amino acids: CASSSLPNLAGRPRKETQYF.

This clonotype occurred many times. The rearrangement uses TRBV28 and TRBJ2-7; tentatively, D is TRBD2 (6 bases). V lost 1 base and J 5 bases, leaving 9 bases between the germline ends. The V gene's germline CDR1 is MDHEN and CDR2 SYDVKM. The CDR3 runs to 13 residues. CDR3 sequence reads: CASSLFGGDEQYF. The CDR3 coding sequence is TGTGCCAGCAGTTTATTTGGAGGGGACGAGCAGTACTTC.

The genes are TRBV29-1 and TRBJ2-1; 10 bases are shared with TRBD2. Germline V gene lookup returns CDR1 SQVTM and CDR2 ANQGSEA. This CDR3 is built from 16 residues. Trimming took 4 bases from V and 4 from J; bases not matched to a gene: 10. This chain's CDR3 is CSVADGLAEVYNEQFF. The CDR3 coding sequence is TGCAGCGTTGCCGATGGACTAGCGGAAGTATACAATGAGCAGTTCTTC.